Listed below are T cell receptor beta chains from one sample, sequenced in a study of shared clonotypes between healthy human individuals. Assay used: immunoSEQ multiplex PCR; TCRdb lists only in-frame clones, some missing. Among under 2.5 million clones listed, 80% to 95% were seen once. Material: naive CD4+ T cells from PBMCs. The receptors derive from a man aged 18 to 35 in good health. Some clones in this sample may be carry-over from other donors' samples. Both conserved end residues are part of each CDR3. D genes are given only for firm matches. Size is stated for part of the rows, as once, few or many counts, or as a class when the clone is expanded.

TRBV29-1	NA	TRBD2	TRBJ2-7	TGCAGCGTTGAAGAACAGCGGGACTACGAGCAGTACTTC	CSVEEQRDYEQYF
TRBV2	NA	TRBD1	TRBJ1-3	TGTGCCAGCAGGGACAGGGGATCTGGAAACACCATATATTTT	CASRDRGSGNTIYF
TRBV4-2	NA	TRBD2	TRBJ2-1	TGTGCCAGCAGCCTCCCTAGCGGCGATGAGCAGTTCTTC	CASSLPSGDEQFF
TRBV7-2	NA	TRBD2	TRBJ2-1	TGTGCCAGCAGCATACAACTAGCGACCGTGCAGTTCTTC	CASSIQLATVQFF
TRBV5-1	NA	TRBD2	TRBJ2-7	TGCGCCAGCAGCATACACCTAGCGGGAGTGAGCAACGAGCAGTACTTC	CASSIHLAGVSNEQYF
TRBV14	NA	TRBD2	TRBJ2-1	TGTGCCAGCAGCCAAGATCCGTCTAGCGGGAGGCTGAATGAGCAGTTCTTC	CASSQDPSSGRLNEQFF
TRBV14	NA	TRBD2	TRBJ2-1	TGTGCCAGCAGCCGACTAGCGGGAGTAATCTCCAATGAGCAGTTCTTC	CASSRLAGVISNEQFF
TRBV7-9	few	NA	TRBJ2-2	TGTGCCAGCAGCTTGGTGGGGGCGAGGACCGGGGAGCTGTTTTTT	CASSLVGARTGELFF
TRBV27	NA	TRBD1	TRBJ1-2	TGTGCCAGCAGTTTAGGGACAGGGATTGGCTACACCTTC	CASSLGTGIGYTF
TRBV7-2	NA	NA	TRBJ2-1	TGTGCCAGCAGCTTATTCGCGGAGGGGGAGCAGTTCTTC	CASSLFAEGEQFF
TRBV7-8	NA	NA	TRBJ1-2	TGTGCCAGCAGCTTGAGTAACACAGGGTTCGGCTACACCTTC	CASSLSNTGFGYTF
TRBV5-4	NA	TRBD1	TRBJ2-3	TGTGCCAGCAGCTTGGCAGGGGGCGGAGATACGCAGTATTTT	CASSLAGGGDTQYF
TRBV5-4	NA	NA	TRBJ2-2	TGTGCCAGCAGCCCCGTTATCGCCGGGGAGCTGTTTTTT	CASSPVIAGELFF
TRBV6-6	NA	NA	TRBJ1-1	TGTGCCAGCAGTTATCAGGGAGAGTACACTGAAGCTTTCTTT	CASSYQGEYTEAFF
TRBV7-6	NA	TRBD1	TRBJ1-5	TGTGCCAGCAGCTTAGTAGGAGGGGGCGAGCAGCCCCAGCATTTT	CASSLVGGGEQPQHF
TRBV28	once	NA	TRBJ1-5	TGTGCCAGCAGTTCCCCAGGGCTCGGCAATCAGCCCCAGCATTTT	CASSSPGLGNQPQHF
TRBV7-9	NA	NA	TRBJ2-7	TGTGCCAGCAGCGCCTACTACGAGCAGTACTTC	CASSAYYEQYF
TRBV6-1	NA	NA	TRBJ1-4	TGTGCCAGCAGTGCCGGCGGAACTAATGAAAAACTGTTTTTT	CASSAGGTNEKLFF
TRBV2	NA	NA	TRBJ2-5	TGTGCCAGCAGTGAGTGGTTTACGGAGACCCAGTACTTC	CASSEWFTETQYF
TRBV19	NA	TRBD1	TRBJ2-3	TGTGCCAGTAGTATGGGGGGTGGGACAGGGGCAGATACGCAGTATTTT	CASSMGGGTGADTQYF
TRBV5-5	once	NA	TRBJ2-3	TGTGCCAGCAGCTTGGTAGATACGCAGTATTTT	CASSLVDTQYF
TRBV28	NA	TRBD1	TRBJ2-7	TGTGCCACTATCGCTTCGGGACAGGGGGTGGACGAGCAGTACTTC	CATIASGQGVDEQYF
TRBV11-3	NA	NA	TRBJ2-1	TGTGCCAGCAGCTCAGAGACCAATGAGCAGTTCTTC	CASSSETNEQFF
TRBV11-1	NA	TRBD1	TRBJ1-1	TGTGCCAGCAGCTGGGACAGGGGCCCTGAAGCTTTCTTT	CASSWDRGPEAFF
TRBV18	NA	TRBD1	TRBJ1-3	TGTGCCAGCTCACCACCAGTTAAGGGGGCAGCTGGAAACACCATATATTTT	CASSPPVKGAAGNTIYF
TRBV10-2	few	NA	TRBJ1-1	TGCGCCAGCCAGGGATTCGGAGACACTGAAGCTTTCTTT	CASQGFGDTEAFF
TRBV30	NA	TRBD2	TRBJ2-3	TGTGCCTGGAGTGCGACGGGAGGGCCGGATACGCAGTATTTT	CAWSATGGPDTQYF
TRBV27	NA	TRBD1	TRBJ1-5	TGTGCCAGCAGTTTAAAGGGGGCGAGTCAGCCCCAGCATTTT	CASSLKGASQPQHF
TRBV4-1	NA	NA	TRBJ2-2	TGCGCCAGCAGCCAAAGGGAGAGGAACACCGGGGAGCTGTTTTTT	CASSQRERNTGELFF
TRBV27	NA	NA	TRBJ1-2	TGTGCCAGCCGCCCGTCGGGACCTCCTAACTATGGCTACACCTTC	CASRPSGPPNYGYTF
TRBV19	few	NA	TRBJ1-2	TGTGCCAGTAGGCAGGATTCTAACTATGGCTACACCTTC	CASRQDSNYGYTF
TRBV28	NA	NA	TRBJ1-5	TGTGCCAGCAGTTTCCTCCCCGGCCGGGGGGGCGCGATTCAGCCCCAGCATTTT	CASSFLPGRGGAIQPQHF
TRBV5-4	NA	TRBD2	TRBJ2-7	TGTGCCAGCAGCTTTAGCGGGAGGGCCGAGATCGAGCAGTACTTC	CASSFSGRAEIEQYF
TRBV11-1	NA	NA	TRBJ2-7	TGTGCCAGCAGCTCGGGCACCTCCTACGAGCAGTACTTC	CASSSGTSYEQYF
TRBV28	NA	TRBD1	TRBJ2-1	TGTGCCAGCAGTTTGGACAGGAGTTCCTACAATGAGCAGTTCTTC	CASSLDRSSYNEQFF
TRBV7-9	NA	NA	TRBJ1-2	TGTGCCAGCAGCTCCCAGGTCCAGGCCCGCCCAAAGGCTGGCTACACCTTC	CASSSQVQARPKAGYTF
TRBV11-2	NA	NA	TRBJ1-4	TGTGCCAGCAGCTTAGCACGGTGGAATGAAAAACTGTTTTTT	CASSLARWNEKLFF
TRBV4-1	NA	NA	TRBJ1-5	TGCGCCAGCAGCCAAAGGGCTAATACGGACAGTGAACAGCCCCAGCATTTT	CASSQRANTDSEQPQHF
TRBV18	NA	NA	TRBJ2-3	TGTGCCAGCTCAGAACGGGGAGATACGCAGTATTTT	CASSERGDTQYF
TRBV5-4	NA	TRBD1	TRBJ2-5	TGTGCCAGCAGCTTGCAGGACAGGGGTAGGGAGACCCAGTACTTC	CASSLQDRGRETQYF
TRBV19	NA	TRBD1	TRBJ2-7	TGTGCCAGTAGTACCTTTCGGACAGGGAGCTCCTACGAGCAGTACTTC	CASSTFRTGSSYEQYF
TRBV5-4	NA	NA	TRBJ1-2	TGTGCCAGCAGCCCAATCAGTGGGGGCTACACCTTC	CASSPISGGYTF
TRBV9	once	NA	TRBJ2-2	TGTGCCAGCGGAAGTGGGTCCGGGGAGCTGTTTTTT	CASGSGSGELFF
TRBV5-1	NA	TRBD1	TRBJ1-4	TGCGCCAGCAGCCCTCGACAGGGTGGCGAAAAACTGTTTTTT	CASSPRQGGEKLFF
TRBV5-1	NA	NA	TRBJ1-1	TGCGCCAGCTCGAGGTGGGTGAACACTGAAGCTTTCTTT	CASSRWVNTEAFF
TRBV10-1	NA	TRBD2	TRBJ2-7	TGCGCCACCCCGGGACTAGCGGGGTCCTACGAGCAGTACTTC	CATPGLAGSYEQYF
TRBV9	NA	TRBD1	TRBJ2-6	TGTGCCAGCAGCGTAACGGACAGGGGAGGTGCGGGGGCCAACGTCCTGACTTTC	CASSVTDRGGAGANVLTF
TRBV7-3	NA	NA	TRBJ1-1	TGTGCCAGCAGCAGCTATGCCGCTACTGAAGCTTTCTTT	CASSSYAATEAFF
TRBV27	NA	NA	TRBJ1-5	TGTGCCAGCAGTTTATTCGGGAGGGTGGGTTTTCAGCCCCAGCATTTT	CASSLFGRVGFQPQHF
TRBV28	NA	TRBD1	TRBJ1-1	TGTGCCAGCAGAACACCGGGACAGGGGGCGAGGGAAGCTTTCTTT	CASRTPGQGAREAFF
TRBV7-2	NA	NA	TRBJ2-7	TGTGCCAGCAGCTTAGCCAGTGCCTACGAGCAGTACTTC	CASSLASAYEQYF
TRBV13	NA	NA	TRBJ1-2	TGTGCCAGCGGCGAAAGAGGCTATGGCTACACCTTC	CASGERGYGYTF